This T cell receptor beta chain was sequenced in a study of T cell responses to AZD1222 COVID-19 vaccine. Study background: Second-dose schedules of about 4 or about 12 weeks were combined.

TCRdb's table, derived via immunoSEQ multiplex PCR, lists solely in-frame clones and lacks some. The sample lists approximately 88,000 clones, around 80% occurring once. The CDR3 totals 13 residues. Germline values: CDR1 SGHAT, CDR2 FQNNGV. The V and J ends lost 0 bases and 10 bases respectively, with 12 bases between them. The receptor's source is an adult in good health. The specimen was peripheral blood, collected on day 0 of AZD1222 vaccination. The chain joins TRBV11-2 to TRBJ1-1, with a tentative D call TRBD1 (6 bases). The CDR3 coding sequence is TGTGCCAGCAGCTTAGAGGGGTTAGGGGGAGCTTTCTTT. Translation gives CASSLEGLGGAFF. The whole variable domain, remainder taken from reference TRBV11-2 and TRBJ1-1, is EAGVAQSPRYKIIEKRQSVAFWCNPISGHATLYWYQQILGQGPKLLIQFQNNGVVDDSQLPKDRFSAERLKGVDSTLKIQPAKLEDSAVYLCASSLEGLGGAFFGQGTRLTVV.